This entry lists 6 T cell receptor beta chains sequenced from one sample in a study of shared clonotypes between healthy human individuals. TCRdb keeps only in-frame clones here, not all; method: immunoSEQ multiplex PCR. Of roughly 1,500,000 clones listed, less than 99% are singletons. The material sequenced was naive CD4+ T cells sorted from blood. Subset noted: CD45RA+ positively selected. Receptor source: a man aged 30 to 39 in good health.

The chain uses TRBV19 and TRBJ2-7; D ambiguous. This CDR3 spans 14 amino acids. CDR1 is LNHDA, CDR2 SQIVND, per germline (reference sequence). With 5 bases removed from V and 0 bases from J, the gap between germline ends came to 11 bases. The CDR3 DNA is TGTGCCAGTAGTGGCAGGCCAAGCTCCTACGAGCAGTACTTC. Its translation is CASSGRPSSYEQYF.

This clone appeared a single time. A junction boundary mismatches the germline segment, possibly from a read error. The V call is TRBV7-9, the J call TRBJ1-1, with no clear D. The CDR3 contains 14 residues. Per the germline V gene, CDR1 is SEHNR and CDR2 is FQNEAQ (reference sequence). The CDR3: CASSLASRNAEAFF. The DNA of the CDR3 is TGTGCCAGCAGCTTAGCGTCCAGGAACGCTGAAGCTTTCTTT.

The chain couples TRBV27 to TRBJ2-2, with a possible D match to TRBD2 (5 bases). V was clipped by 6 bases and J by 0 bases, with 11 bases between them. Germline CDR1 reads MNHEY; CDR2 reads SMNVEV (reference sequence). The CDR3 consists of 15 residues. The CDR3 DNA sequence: TGTGCCAGCAGGAGAGCGGCTACGAACACCGGGGAGCTGTTTTTT. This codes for CASRRAATNTGELFF.

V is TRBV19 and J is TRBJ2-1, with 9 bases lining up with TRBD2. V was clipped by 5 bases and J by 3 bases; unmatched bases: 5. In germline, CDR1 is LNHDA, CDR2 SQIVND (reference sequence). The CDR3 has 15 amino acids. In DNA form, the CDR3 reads TGTGCCAGTAGTGTGCGGGAGGGCGTCTACAATGAGCAGTTCTTC. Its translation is CASSVREGVYNEQFF.

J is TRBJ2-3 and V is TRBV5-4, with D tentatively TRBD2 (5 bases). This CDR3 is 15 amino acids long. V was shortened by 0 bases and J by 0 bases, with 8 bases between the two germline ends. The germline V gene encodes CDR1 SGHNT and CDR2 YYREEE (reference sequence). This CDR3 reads CASSLAAVSTDTQYF. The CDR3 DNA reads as TGTGCCAGCAGCTTGGCAGCGGTTAGCACAGATACGCAGTATTTT.

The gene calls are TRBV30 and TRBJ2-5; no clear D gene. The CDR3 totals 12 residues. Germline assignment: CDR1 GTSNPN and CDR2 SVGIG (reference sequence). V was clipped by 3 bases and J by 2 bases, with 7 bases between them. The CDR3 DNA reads TGTGCCTGGAGGGCAGCACAAGAGACCCAGTACTTC. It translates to CAWRAAQETQYF.